This is a list of T cell receptor beta chains from one sample in a study of cytomegalovirus exposure and HLA in healthy donors. The protocol was immunoSEQ multiplex PCR, while the TCRdb copy is restricted to in-frame clones and leaves out a portion. Among fewer than 130,000 clones listed, 60% to 70% were seen once. Sequencing was performed on PBMCs. Receptors originate from a man aged 25 to 40 in good health and CMV-seropositive. CDR3s include the opening cysteine and the closing phenylalanine or tryptophan. The D gene is left open where the match is weak. A row's size may be missing; if present it is once, few, many or a size class.

v_gene: TRBV19; d_gene: -; abundance: -; len: 14; j_gene: TRBJ1-1; CDR3nt: TGTGCCAGTAGTATGGTAGGGCAGGGGATTGAAGCTTTCTTT; CDR3aa: CASSMVGQGIEAFF
v_gene: TRBV6-6; d_gene: -; abundance: -; len: 14; j_gene: TRBJ2-1; CDR3nt: TGTGCCAGCAGCGTCCAGGGGAACTACAATGAGCAGTTCTTC; CDR3aa: CASSVQGNYNEQFF
v_gene: TRBV19; d_gene: TRBD2; abundance: -; len: 17; j_gene: TRBJ2-1; CDR3nt: TGTGCCAGTAGTATAACCTCGGGACTAGCGCCGGACAATGAGCAGTTCTTC; CDR3aa: CASSITSGLAPDNEQFF
v_gene: TRBV19; d_gene: -; abundance: -; len: 11; j_gene: TRBJ1-4; CDR3nt: TGTGCCAGTATGGGGGGTGAAAAACTGTTTTTT; CDR3aa: CASMGGEKLFF
v_gene: TRBV19; d_gene: TRBD1; abundance: -; len: 15; j_gene: TRBJ2-5; CDR3nt: TGTGCCAGTAGTATCCCCCGGACAGGGGGAGAGACCCAGTACTTC; CDR3aa: CASSIPRTGGETQYF
v_gene: TRBV4-1; d_gene: -; abundance: -; len: 16; j_gene: TRBJ2-3; CDR3nt: TGCGCCAGCCATAAGCTTCCGGGAGCCAGCACAGATACGCAGTATTTT; CDR3aa: CASHKLPGASTDTQYF
v_gene: TRBV9; d_gene: -; abundance: -; len: 15; j_gene: TRBJ2-3; CDR3nt: TGTGCCAGCACCCGGGGGGCGGGGGGCACAGATACGCAGTATTTT; CDR3aa: CASTRGAGGTDTQYF
v_gene: TRBV11-3; d_gene: -; abundance: few; len: 15; j_gene: TRBJ2-2; CDR3nt: TGTGCCAGCAGCCCCCGGACAGAAACCACCGGGGAGCTGTTTTTT; CDR3aa: CASSPRTETTGELFF
v_gene: TRBV6-1; d_gene: -; abundance: -; len: 16; j_gene: TRBJ1-6; CDR3nt: TGTGCCAGCAGTGAAGAGTATAGGGCGGGCAATTCACCCCTCCACTTT; CDR3aa: CASSEEYRAGNSPLHF
v_gene: TRBV11-2; d_gene: TRBD1; abundance: -; len: 17; j_gene: TRBJ2-3; CDR3nt: TGTGCCAGCAGCTCGATCCAGGGGGCTTTGAGGACAGATACGCAGTATTTT; CDR3aa: CASSSIQGALRTDTQYF
v_gene: TRBV13; d_gene: -; abundance: -; len: 17; j_gene: TRBJ2-6; CDR3nt: TGTGCCAGCAGCACGGGACTGAAGCGCTCTGGGGCCAACGTCCTGACTTTC; CDR3aa: CASSTGLKRSGANVLTF
v_gene: TRBV4-1; d_gene: TRBD1; abundance: -; len: 17; j_gene: TRBJ2-1; CDR3nt: TGCGCCAGCAGCCAAATCTCCCCGGGACAGGGGTACAATGAGCAGTTCTTC; CDR3aa: CASSQISPGQGYNEQFF
v_gene: TRBV14; d_gene: TRBD2; abundance: -; len: 17; j_gene: TRBJ2-7; CDR3nt: TGTGCCAGCAGTTACTTTCCCAGCGGGGGGGCCCCCTACGAGCAGTACTTC; CDR3aa: CASSYFPSGGAPYEQYF
v_gene: TRBV4-2; d_gene: TRBD2; abundance: -; len: 19; j_gene: TRBJ2-3; CDR3nt: TGTGCCAGCAGCCAAGATCGGGTAGCGGGGGGGGAGGGTGCAGATACGCAGTATTTT; CDR3aa: CASSQDRVAGGEGADTQYF
v_gene: TRBV7-2; d_gene: -; abundance: -; len: 13; j_gene: TRBJ1-2; CDR3nt: TGTGCCAGCAGCCACTACGACCTCTATGGCTACACCTTC; CDR3aa: CASSHYDLYGYTF
v_gene: TRBV18; d_gene: -; abundance: -; len: 15; j_gene: TRBJ1-3; CDR3nt: TGTGCCAGCTCCCCCAAGACAGCCTCTGGAAACACCATATATTTT; CDR3aa: CASSPKTASGNTIYF
v_gene: TRBV11-2; d_gene: -; abundance: few; len: 16; j_gene: TRBJ2-7; CDR3nt: TGTGCCAGCAGCCCTTTAAAAAGGGGCGGTACCTACGAGCAGTACTTC; CDR3aa: CASSPLKRGGTYEQYF
v_gene: TRBV4-1; d_gene: TRBD1; abundance: few; len: 15; j_gene: TRBJ1-2; CDR3nt: TGCGCCAGCAGCCAAGGGGACAGCTCTAACTATGGCTACACCTTC; CDR3aa: CASSQGDSSNYGYTF
v_gene: TRBV2; d_gene: TRBD2; abundance: -; len: 16; j_gene: TRBJ2-3; CDR3nt: TGTGCCAGCAGTGCGCCAGCGGGGGGGCCCGCTCCCCCGCAGTATTTT; CDR3aa: CASSAPAGGPAPPQYF
v_gene: TRBV11-3; d_gene: -; abundance: -; len: 14; j_gene: TRBJ1-1; CDR3nt: TGTGCCAGCAGCTTAGCAGGGCGAGGCACTGAAGCTTTCTTT; CDR3aa: CASSLAGRGTEAFF
v_gene: TRBV7-6; d_gene: TRBD2; abundance: -; len: 15; j_gene: TRBJ2-1; CDR3nt: TGTGCCAGCAGCTTCGGCGGGGGCTCCTACAATGAGCAGTTCTTC; CDR3aa: CASSFGGGSYNEQFF
v_gene: TRBV5-5; d_gene: -; abundance: -; len: 15; j_gene: TRBJ2-5; CDR3nt: TGTGCCAGCAGCTTGTGGGGAGGTGGACAAGAGACCCAGTACTTC; CDR3aa: CASSLWGGGQETQYF
v_gene: TRBV27; d_gene: -; abundance: -; len: 15; j_gene: TRBJ1-5; CDR3nt: TGTGCCAGCAGATACCTCGGGGGGGGCAATCAGCCCCAGCATTTT; CDR3aa: CASRYLGGGNQPQHF
v_gene: TRBV28; d_gene: -; abundance: -; len: 13; j_gene: TRBJ2-5; CDR3nt: TGTGCCAGCAGTTTTTGGCAGCAAGAGACCCAGTACTTC; CDR3aa: CASSFWQQETQYF
v_gene: TRBV5-6; d_gene: -; abundance: once; len: 11; j_gene: TRBJ2-7; CDR3nt: TGTGCCAGCAGATCCCGGGACGAGCAGTACTTC; CDR3aa: CASRSRDEQYF
v_gene: TRBV4-1; d_gene: TRBD1; abundance: few; len: 16; j_gene: TRBJ2-7; CDR3nt: TGCGCCAGCAGCCAAGATAGAACAGGGGTTTCCTACGAGCAGTACTTC; CDR3aa: CASSQDRTGVSYEQYF
v_gene: TRBV5-1; d_gene: -; abundance: few; len: 16; j_gene: TRBJ2-2; CDR3nt: TGCGCCAGCAGCTTGTTCGGTAGTTCGAACACCGGGGAGCTGTTTTTT; CDR3aa: CASSLFGSSNTGELFF
v_gene: TRBV19; d_gene: -; abundance: -; len: 13; j_gene: TRBJ2-5; CDR3nt: TGTGCCAGTAGTATCCAGGGGGGCGAGACCCAGTACTTC; CDR3aa: CASSIQGGETQYF
v_gene: TRBV5-6; d_gene: -; abundance: few; len: 13; j_gene: TRBJ1-6; CDR3nt: TGTGCCAGCAGCTTGCCCCCAGGGTCACCCCTCCACTTT; CDR3aa: CASSLPPGSPLHF
v_gene: TRBV4-2; d_gene: TRBD2; abundance: -; len: 17; j_gene: TRBJ2-5; CDR3nt: TGTGCCAGCAGCCAAGATGGACTAGCGGGGGGAAAAGAGACCCAGTACTTC; CDR3aa: CASSQDGLAGGKETQYF
v_gene: TRBV5-6; d_gene: TRBD2; abundance: -; len: 16; j_gene: TRBJ2-5; CDR3nt: TGTGCCAGCAGCTTGGCGCTAGCGGGCCTACAAGAGACCCAGTACTTC; CDR3aa: CASSLALAGLQETQYF
v_gene: TRBV11-1; d_gene: -; abundance: -; len: 17; j_gene: TRBJ2-2; CDR3nt: TGTGCCAGCAGCGCCCAGGGGGCTAGCGGGAACACCGGGGAGCTGTTTTTT; CDR3aa: CASSAQGASGNTGELFF
v_gene: TRBV6-1; d_gene: TRBD1; abundance: -; len: 15; j_gene: TRBJ1-6; CDR3nt: TGTGCCAGCATACGGACAGGAGAATATAATTCACCCCTCCACTTT; CDR3aa: CASIRTGEYNSPLHF
v_gene: TRBV30; d_gene: -; abundance: -; len: 13; j_gene: TRBJ1-1; CDR3nt: TGTGCCTGGAGTCCCCAGGGGAACACTGAAGCTTTCTTT; CDR3aa: CAWSPQGNTEAFF
v_gene: TRBV6-5; d_gene: TRBD1; abundance: -; len: 14; j_gene: TRBJ1-1; CDR3nt: TGTGCCAGCACCATAGGGACAGGGCGCTCTGAAGCTTTCTTT; CDR3aa: CASTIGTGRSEAFF
v_gene: TRBV7-9; d_gene: -; abundance: once; len: 16; j_gene: TRBJ1-2; CDR3nt: TGTGCCAGCAGCTCCTGGACGGGAATTATGAACTATGGCTACACCTTC; CDR3aa: CASSSWTGIMNYGYTF
v_gene: TRBV5-4; d_gene: TRBD1; abundance: -; len: 16; j_gene: TRBJ2-7; CDR3nt: TGTGCCAGCAGCTCGGGGGGGGGACAGGGGTCCTACGAGCAGTACTTC; CDR3aa: CASSSGGGQGSYEQYF
v_gene: TRBV7-9; d_gene: TRBD1; abundance: -; len: 18; j_gene: TRBJ2-1; CDR3nt: TGTGCCAGCAGTCTAGTGGGGGGACAGGGGTTCTCCTACAATGAGCAGTTCTTC; CDR3aa: CASSLVGGQGFSYNEQFF
v_gene: TRBV5-1; d_gene: -; abundance: -; len: 15; j_gene: TRBJ2-1; CDR3nt: TGCGCCAGCATTGGACTCGGGACTCCCGACAATGAGCAGTTCTTC; CDR3aa: CASIGLGTPDNEQFF
v_gene: TRBV5-4; d_gene: TRBD2; abundance: -; len: 16; j_gene: TRBJ2-2; CDR3nt: TGTGCCAGCAGCTTGGACGGCGGGGGGCAGGGCGGGGAGCTGTTTTTT; CDR3aa: CASSLDGGGQGGELFF
v_gene: TRBV19; d_gene: TRBD2; abundance: -; len: 16; j_gene: TRBJ2-7; CDR3nt: TGTGCCAGTAGTACTCATATATCAACAGGGACTAGCGAGCAGTACTTC; CDR3aa: CASSTHISTGTSEQYF
v_gene: TRBV14; d_gene: -; abundance: -; len: 15; j_gene: TRBJ1-2; CDR3nt: TGTGCCAGCAGCCACCTAACAGGGTATAACTATGGCTACACCTTC; CDR3aa: CASSHLTGYNYGYTF
v_gene: TRBV27; d_gene: -; abundance: -; len: 12; j_gene: TRBJ2-2; CDR3nt: TGTGCCAGCAGCCATAACACCGGGGAGCTGTTTTTT; CDR3aa: CASSHNTGELFF
v_gene: TRBV2; d_gene: TRBD2; abundance: -; len: 16; j_gene: TRBJ2-3; CDR3nt: TGTGCCAGCAGCCTACGGGGAGGGGAAATCACAGATACGCAGTATTTT; CDR3aa: CASSLRGGEITDTQYF
v_gene: TRBV19; d_gene: -; abundance: -; len: 14; j_gene: TRBJ1-1; CDR3nt: TGTGCCAGTAGTCCCGAAACACCCTACGGGGGTACTTTCTTT; CDR3aa: CASSPETPYGGTFF
v_gene: TRBV6-5; d_gene: -; abundance: few; len: 13; j_gene: TRBJ1-1; CDR3nt: TGTGCCAGCAGTTACTCATCGGACAGAGGAGCTTTCTTT; CDR3aa: CASSYSSDRGAFF
v_gene: TRBV19; d_gene: -; abundance: -; len: 15; j_gene: TRBJ2-7; CDR3nt: TGTGCCAGTAGTATAGCGATAACAGCTACCTACGAGCAGTACTTC; CDR3aa: CASSIAITATYEQYF
v_gene: TRBV6-4; d_gene: -; abundance: -; len: 13; j_gene: TRBJ1-2; CDR3nt: TGTGCCAGCAGTGTGTCAGGGGAAGGTGGCTACACCTTC; CDR3aa: CASSVSGEGGYTF
v_gene: TRBV6-5; d_gene: -; abundance: -; len: 14; j_gene: TRBJ1-6; CDR3nt: TGTGCCAGCAGTTTGTTACAGTATAATTCACCCCTCCACTTT; CDR3aa: CASSLLQYNSPLHF
v_gene: TRBV6-5; d_gene: TRBD1; abundance: few; len: 14; j_gene: TRBJ1-2; CDR3nt: TGTGCCAGCAGTGCCCGGGACAGGGGATCTGGCTACACCTTC; CDR3aa: CASSARDRGSGYTF